Listed below are T cell receptor beta chains from one sample, sequenced in a study of shared clonotypes between healthy human individuals. TCRdb keeps only in-frame clones here, not all; method: immunoSEQ multiplex PCR. Among 950,000 to 1,300,000 clones, roughly 80% were seen once, and the ten largest hold 1.4% to 1.5%. Sequences were obtained from memory CD4+ T cells sorted from blood. These receptors originate from a man aged 18 to 29 in good health. Each CDR3 is given with its conserved first and last residue. Fields, in order: J gene, V gene, CDR3 protein.

J: TRBJ2-6
V: TRBV23-1
CDR3: CASKTSSGANVLTF

J: TRBJ1-3
V: TRBV28
CDR3: CASSTAAARSGNTIYF

J: TRBJ1-1
V: TRBV5-1
CDR3: CASSQQMNTEAFF

J: TRBJ1-6
V: TRBV19
CDR3: CASRSGDRVSPLHF

J: TRBJ1-2
V: TRBV5-4
CDR3: CASSQGQGHGYTF

J: TRBJ2-5
V: TRBV7-8
CDR3: CASSLVWTSGSLEGETQYF

J: TRBJ1-6
V: TRBV7-9
CDR3: CASSATGTDNSPLHF

J: TRBJ2-7
V: TRBV6-1
CDR3: CASSDPGQVYSYEQYF

J: TRBJ1-2
V: TRBV28
CDR3: CASSGASAQHYGYTF

J: TRBJ2-1
V: TRBV5-1
CDR3: CASSLKPSGTGADEQFF

J: TRBJ2-7
V: TRBV29-1
CDR3: CSVEKGTGEQYF

J: TRBJ2-7
V: TRBV7-9
CDR3: CASSTGGTDYEQYF

J: TRBJ2-2
V: TRBV18
CDR3: CASSPPGQGTSNTGELFF

J: TRBJ2-3
V: TRBV2
CDR3: CASSAGVQDTQYF

J: TRBJ2-7
V: TRBV5-5
CDR3: CASTADRGTVQYF

J: TRBJ1-2
V: TRBV5-1
CDR3: CASSLALGQGEDGYTF

J: TRBJ1-1
V: TRBV19
CDR3: CASARTMNTEAFF

J: TRBJ1-1
V: TRBV18
CDR3: CASSPPGQGDEAFF

J: TRBJ1-5
V: TRBV18
CDR3: CASSSGPGGRQPQHF

J: TRBJ1-6
V: TRBV27
CDR3: CASRDRKSTPLHF

J: TRBJ1-1
V: TRBV30
CDR3: CAWSAGSLGNTEAFF

J: TRBJ2-7
V: TRBV11-2
CDR3: CASSSDDRASYEQYF

J: TRBJ1-1
V: TRBV7-9
CDR3: CASSLLQGTEAFF

J: TRBJ1-6
V: TRBV19
CDR3: CASGRGDNSPLHF

J: TRBJ1-2
V: TRBV6-4
CDR3: CASSSPGQGARLGGYTF

J: TRBJ1-6
V: TRBV6-1
CDR3: CASSFKDSPLHF

J: TRBJ2-1
V: TRBV28
CDR3: CASSSLKGVQFF

J: TRBJ2-1
V: TRBV6-1
CDR3: CASSEAGHYNEQFF

J: TRBJ2-1
V: TRBV5-1
CDR3: CASGEGTRYSEQFF

J: TRBJ2-7
V: TRBV30
CDR3: CAWKALGYEQYF

J: TRBJ2-5
V: TRBV6-1
CDR3: CASSPLTTSGETQYF

J: TRBJ2-7
V: TRBV30
CDR3: CAGTSADRAGSSYEQYF

J: TRBJ2-4
V: TRBV18
CDR3: CASSPPGQAADIQYF

J: TRBJ2-3
V: TRBV7-9
CDR3: CASTHGSTDTQYF

J: TRBJ2-7
V: TRBV7-2
CDR3: CASSLGVGPGYEQYF

J: TRBJ2-7
V: TRBV28
CDR3: CASSLSGASYEQYF

J: TRBJ2-2
V: TRBV2
CDR3: CASNPTVPGELFF

J: TRBJ2-7
V: TRBV12-5
CDR3: CASDPKDKELYEQYF

J: TRBJ2-3
V: TRBV7-9
CDR3: CASSLAQLAISTDTQYF

J: TRBJ1-1
V: TRBV7-8
CDR3: CASSLWRKYTEAFF

J: TRBJ1-5
V: TRBV5-4
CDR3: CASSRWGQGNQPQHF

J: TRBJ1-4
V: TRBV19
CDR3: CASRDDRSNEKLFF

J: TRBJ2-7
V: TRBV7-8
CDR3: CASSTLTSAFYEQYF

J: TRBJ2-7
V: TRBV5-1
CDR3: CASSLVGGEGNEQYF

J: TRBJ2-5
V: TRBV6-5
CDR3: CASSRSGTVAETQYF

J: TRBJ1-1
V: TRBV28
CDR3: CASSLGEGTEAFF

J: TRBJ1-5
V: TRBV11-2
CDR3: CASSLEGTNQPQHF

J: TRBJ1-2
V: TRBV5-6
CDR3: CASSPDPDIGYTF

J: TRBJ2-7
V: TRBV18
CDR3: CASSPTSGYEQYF

J: TRBJ2-1
V: TRBV7-2
CDR3: CASSLATSNEQFF

J: TRBJ1-3
V: TRBV7-2
CDR3: CASSSGGVRNTIYF

J: TRBJ2-1
V: TRBV7-7
CDR3: CASSLGRGDNEQFF

J: TRBJ2-3
V: TRBV4-3
CDR3: CASSHRVGADTQYF

J: TRBJ1-6
V: TRBV27
CDR3: CASSRRLGGDSSYNSPLHF

J: TRBJ1-6
V: TRBV5-1
CDR3: CASSQEINSPLHF

J: TRBJ1-2
V: TRBV28
CDR3: CASSPDQWGYGYTF

J: TRBJ2-1
V: TRBV9
CDR3: CASSAGVEQFF

J: TRBJ2-7
V: TRBV28
CDR3: CASSPGTVPYEQYF

J: TRBJ1-1
V: TRBV28
CDR3: CASSRIKGEAFF

J: TRBJ2-7
V: TRBV23-1
CDR3: CASTHKQKGTLPCTYEQYF